A single sample is the source of the 32 T cell receptor beta chains below, sequenced in a study of Ad26.COV2.S vaccination and SARS-CoV-2 variants. Assay used: immunoSEQ multiplex PCR; TCRdb lists only in-frame clones, some missing. The sample lists about 480,000 clones; approximately 90% were seen once. Treatment indicated: 15 to 20 received Ad26.COV2.S at low or high dose, single or two shots; about 5 received placebo; per-sample allocation not given. Repertoires come from day 63 after the first vaccine or placebo injection. The sample in question was peripheral blood, obtained in a trial of Ad26.COV2.S vaccine versus placebo. These receptors were collected from a person aged 18-60 years who received the Ad26.COV2.S COVID-19 vaccine or a placebo.

The gene calls are TRBV21-1 and TRBJ1-1; TRBD1, as called in the table, went unchecked against the DNA. TRBV21-1 is a recognized pseudogene. The CDR3 sequence is 18 residues long. CDR3 DNA: TGTGCCAGCAGCAATAGGGGACAGGGGGTATCAGGGAACACTGAAGCTTTCTTT. Translation: CASSNRGQGVSGNTEAFF.

The V gene is TRBV28, the J gene TRBJ1-5; tentatively, D is TRBD1 (5 bases). This CDR3 is 16 amino acids long. Trimming left V 4 bases short and J 0 bases short, with 13 bases between. Germline CDR1 is MDHEN and CDR2 is SYDVKM. The CDR3: CASSSRQRYSNQPQHF. Written as DNA, the CDR3 is TGTGCCAGCAGTTCGCGACAGAGATATAGCAATCAGCCCCAGCATTTT.

Turning to this clone: Other DNA sequences in this specimen translate into the identical CDR3. The chain carries TRBV6-1 and TRBJ1-2; the D is unclear. The V gene lost 3 bases and the J gene lost 4 bases, with 6 bases spanning the gap. Germline CDR1 and CDR2: MNHNS and SASEGT. The CDR3 covers 12 residues. CDR3 residues: CASSEGSYGYTF. CDR3 sequence (DNA): TGTGCCAGCAGTGAGGGCAGCTATGGCTACACCTTC.

The gene calls are TRBV6-5 and TRBJ1-1; perhaps TRBD1 as D (5 bases). Germline CDR1 and CDR2: MNHEY and SVGAGI. This CDR3 comprises 14 residues. V lost 6 bases to trimming and J lost 1 base, with 12 bases between them. The CDR3 protein is CASSRDLRNTEAFF. The DNA for the CDR3 is TGTGCCAGCAGCAGGGACCTCAGGAACACTGAAGCTTTCTTT.

The genes are TRBV24-1 and TRBJ2-2, with a weak D call TRBD2 (5 bases). The CDR3 runs to 12 residues. V was cut by 7 bases and J by 7 bases, with 9 bases left in between. Germline lookup yields CDR1 KGHDR and CDR2 SFDVKD. CDR3 loop: CATSLGSGELFF. CDR3 DNA: TGTGCCACCAGCCTGGGGAGCGGGGAGCTGTTTTTT.

This chain connects TRBV6-5 to TRBJ2-6, with D unresolved. Germline-derived CDR1 and CDR2 are MNHEY and SVGAGI. The CDR3 totals 13 residues. Deletions cut 6 bases from V and 6 bases from J, with 9 bases between. CDR3 loop: CASSPALANVLTF. In DNA form, the CDR3 reads TGTGCCAGCAGCCCCGCCTTGGCCAACGTCCTGACTTTC.

This clone was detected many times. The rearrangement uses TRBV27 and TRBJ2-5, with D tentatively TRBD2 (5 bases). The V end lost 7 bases, the J end lost 0 bases, and 9 bases lay between the germline ends. CDR1 and CDR2 (germline): MNHEY, SMNVEV (reference sequence). CDR3 size: 13 residues. The CDR3 here is CASTSRDQETQYF. The CDR3 DNA reads TGTGCCAGCACGTCGCGGGACCAAGAGACCCAGTACTTC.

The chain joins TRBV6-5 to TRBJ1-6; TRBD1 is a possible D gene (5 bases). CDR3 length: 12 amino acids. Germline lookup yields CDR1 MNHEY and CDR2 SVGAGI. The V gene lost 8 bases and the J gene lost 14 bases, with 16 bases spanning the gap. The CDR3 reads CASRPREGTLHF. DNA of the CDR3: TGTGCCAGCCGACCCAGGGAAGGGACCCTCCACTTT.

V gene TRBV5-5 combines with J gene TRBJ2-7; D uncertain. Trimming left V 1 base short and J 3 bases short, with 14 bases between. Germline assignment: CDR1 SGHKS and CDR2 YYEKEE (reference sequence). The CDR3 is made up of 15 amino acids. The CDR3 DNA reads TGTGCCAGCAGCTTGATCCCCGTTGGGGACTACGAGCAGTACTTC. Translation: CASSLIPVGDYEQYF.

The rearrangement links TRBV27 to TRBJ2-3; TRBD2 is a possible D gene (5 bases). The CDR3 extends over 15 amino acids. In germline, CDR1 is MNHEY, CDR2 SMNVEV (reference sequence). V was pared by 2 bases and J by 2 bases, with 11 bases between. CDR3 in DNA: TGTGCCAGCAGTTTAACTCCACTAGTCACAGATACGCAGTATTTT. As protein: CASSLTPLVTDTQYF.

This chain connects TRBV5-1 to TRBJ2-1; TRBD2 matches 14 bases. The V gene's germline CDR1 is SGHRS and CDR2 YFSETQ. This CDR3 spans 19 amino acids. The J segment lost 2 bases and the V segment lost 0 bases, leaving 7 bases of the junction unmatched. CDR3 residues: CASSLEGLAGVSAYNEQFF. The CDR3 DNA is TGCGCCAGCAGCTTGGAGGGACTAGCGGGAGTGTCTGCCTACAATGAGCAGTTCTTC.

CDR3 in amino acids: CASSQDGTGDSGYTF. CDR3 coding DNA: TGCGCCAGCAGCCAAGATGGGACAGGGGACTCGGGCTACACCTTC. This chain links TRBV4-1 with TRBJ1-2; 10 nucleotides agree with TRBD1. Germline loops: CDR1 MGHRA, CDR2 YSYEKL. With V trimmed by 0 bases and J by 8 bases, 6 bases remained unmatched. The CDR3 sequence is 15 residues long.

DNA of the CDR3: TGTGCCAGCAGCTTGCTGGGGCTCTACGGCTACACCTTC. It yields the protein CASSLLGLYGYTF. This chain connects TRBV5-8 to TRBJ1-2, with D possibly matching TRBD1 (5 bases). V dropped 1 base and J dropped 8 bases, with 12 bases sitting between them. There are 13 residues in the CDR3. CDR1 and CDR2 (germline): SGHTS, YDEGEE.

The CDR3 is CASSQASGTQGNTIYF. DNA of the CDR3: TGTGCCAGCAGCCAAGCTTCGGGGACGCAAGGAAACACCATATATTTT. This chain links TRBV3-1 (or the pseudogene TRBV3-2) with TRBJ1-3; a possible D gene is TRBD1 (5 bases). V lost 1 base, J lost 4 bases, and 14 bases lay in between. The CDR3 runs 16 residues. CDR1 LGHDT and CDR2 YNNKEL come from the germline V gene (reference sequence).

This clone was counted once. The chain uses TRBV19 and TRBJ1-6; 11 nucleotides agree with TRBD1. Per germline, CDR1 LNHDA and CDR2 SQIVND (reference sequence). V lost 4 bases, J lost 10 bases, and 12 bases stayed unmatched. The CDR3 is 17 amino acids. The CDR3 sequence is CASSTTGQGVGGSPLHF. In DNA form, the CDR3 reads TGTGCCAGTAGTACCACGGGACAGGGGGTCGGTGGGTCACCCCTCCACTTT.

This sequence joins TRBV7-3 and TRBJ1-6, with TRBD1 as a possible D gene (5 bases). V lost 0 bases to trimming and J lost 10 bases, with 13 bases between them. Germline CDR1 and CDR2: SGHTA and FQGTGA. CDR3 length equals 15 residues. CDR3 bases: TGTGCCAGCAGCTTAACCTCGCCAGGGACCTCACCCCTCCACTTT. Translating gives CASSLTSPGTSPLHF.

The CDR3 spells CSVEDPTGREYEQYF. Written as DNA, the CDR3 is TGCAGCGTTGAAGATCCTACAGGAAGAGAGTACGAGCAGTACTTC. The chain carries TRBV29-1 and TRBJ2-7; tentatively, D is TRBD1 (5 bases). From germline, CDR1 is SQVTM and CDR2 ANQGSEA. The CDR3 runs 15 residues. V lost 0 bases, J lost 4 bases, and 16 bases lay in between.

V gene TRBV18 combines with J gene TRBJ2-1; D is perhaps TRBD2 (5 bases). The CDR3 runs to 13 residues. The germline V gene encodes CDR1 KGHSH and CDR2 LQKENI. V lost 0 bases, J lost 7 bases, and 7 bases lay in between. DNA of the CDR3: TGTGCCAGCTCACCACCCCCGGGAAATGAGCAGTTCTTC. Protein: CASSPPPGNEQFF.

The chain recombines TRBV23-1 with TRBJ1-6; no reliable D call. TRBV23-1 is assigned to the ORF class and has an uncertain function. V gave up 3 bases and J gave up 5 bases, with 17 bases separating them. The CDR3 spans 17 residues. The DNA for the CDR3 is TGCGCCAGCAGTCAGTCCAGAGGGCGAGGGAATAATTCACCCCTCCACTTT. This translates into CASSQSRGRGNNSPLHF.

V and J are TRBV3-1 (or the pseudogene TRBV3-2) and TRBJ2-2, with D unclear. The CDR3 totals 11 residues. From germline, CDR1 is LGHDT and CDR2 YNNKEL (reference sequence). Trimming removed 2 bases from V and 5 bases from J, with 0 bases in between. DNA of the CDR3: TGTGCCAGCAGCCAAACCGGGGAGCTGTTTTTT. Its translation: CASSQTGELFF.

This clone was seen a single time. The chain combines TRBV15 with TRBJ2-1, with 7 nucleotides matching TRBD2. Germline CDR1 LNHNV, CDR2 YYDKDF (reference sequence). CDR3 size: 17 residues. V lost 3 bases, J lost 2 bases, and 10 bases stayed unmatched. CDR3 bases: TGTGCCACCAGCAGGGGGTTTATAGGGAGGGCCTACAATGAGCAGTTCTTC. Protein product: CATSRGFIGRAYNEQFF.

The V call is TRBV27, the J call TRBJ1-2; D uncertain. Germline V gene sequence: CDR1 MNHEY, CDR2 SMNVEV (reference sequence). There are 13 residues in the CDR3. Deletions cut 0 bases from V and 4 bases from J, with 6 bases between. DNA for the CDR3: TGTGCCAGCAGTTTATCAGCCGCCTATGGCTACACCTTC. Translation: CASSLSAAYGYTF.

The gene calls are TRBV2 and TRBJ2-3, with 13 bases fitting TRBD2. V trimming: 6 bases; J trimming: 2 bases; junction bases outside the gene matches: 8. This CDR3 spans 17 amino acids. Looked up from germline, CDR1 is SNHLY and CDR2 is FYNNEI. The CDR3 region is CASRHTGTSGTTDTQYF. The CDR3, as DNA: TGTGCCAGCAGACACACCGGGACTAGCGGGACCACAGATACGCAGTATTTT.

The chain carries TRBV4-2 and TRBJ2-7; D is ambiguous. CDR1 is LGHNA and CDR2 is YNFKEQ in the germline V gene. Trimming pared 1 base from V and 3 bases from J, leaving 10 bases between. The CDR3 has 14 residues. The CDR3 region has the DNA TGTGCCAGCAGCCAAGTCGTTCGCCTCTACGAGCAGTACTTC. This codes for CASSQVVRLYEQYF.

The chain recombines TRBV28 with TRBJ1-4, with TRBD1 matching over 8 bases. This CDR3 has 18 residues. Unmatched junction bases numbered 16, after V lost 6 bases and J lost 4 bases. CDR1 is MDHEN, CDR2 SYDVKM, per germline. CDR3 loop: CASSPGTGAWGFNEKLFF. The CDR3 DNA is TGTGCCAGCAGCCCCGGGACAGGAGCTTGGGGGTTTAATGAAAAACTGTTTTTT.

The rearrangement links TRBV24-1 to TRBJ2-3; a weak D match, TRBD1 (6 bases). The CDR3 length is 15 residues. Germline V gene lookup returns CDR1 KGHDR and CDR2 SFDVKD. Between the trimmed V and J ends, which lost 5 bases and 4 bases, there was a span of 15 bases. CDR3 nucleotides: TGTGCCACCAGTGCGGGCAGGGGAATAGCAGATACGCAGTATTTT. This translates into CATSAGRGIADTQYF.

This clone showed up just a few times. The J gene is TRBJ2-7, the V gene TRBV7-9; 11 bases map to TRBD2. This CDR3 comprises 15 residues. Germline V CDR1 and CDR2: SEHNR, FQNEAQ (reference sequence). J gave up 4 bases and V 5 bases, and 7 bases lay outside the gene matches. The CDR3, as DNA: TGTGCCAGCAGCCCACGACTAGCGGGGCAATACGAGCAGTACTTC. Encoded protein: CASSPRLAGQYEQYF.

V and J are TRBV6-6 and TRBJ2-1; 10 positions match TRBD2. The CDR3 runs 15 residues. The V gene end was trimmed by 5 bases and the J gene end by 9 bases; junction bases not matched to a gene: 10. Germline V gene sequence: CDR1 MNHNY, CDR2 SVGAGI (reference sequence). The CDR3 reads CASSQPSGRGGEQFF. The CDR3 DNA is TGTGCCAGCAGTCAACCTAGCGGGAGAGGGGGTGAGCAGTTCTTC.

The chain carries TRBV6-5 and TRBJ1-1, with D possibly TRBD1 on 6 matching bases. Trimming pared 4 bases from V and 1 base from J, leaving 10 bases between. Germline V gene lookup returns CDR1 MNHEY and CDR2 SVGAGI. This CDR3 region has 14 residues. The CDR3 loop reads CASSFRTANTEAFF. The CDR3, as DNA: TGTGCCAGCAGTTTTCGGACAGCGAACACTGAAGCTTTCTTT.

This chain joins TRBV7-2 and TRBJ2-7; a weak D match, TRBD2 (5 bases). Germline V lookup: CDR1 SGHTA, CDR2 FQGNSA. The CDR3 has 13 amino acids. V lost 5 bases and J lost 6, with 14 bases in between. CDR3: CASSLLTGSEQYF. For the CDR3, the DNA is TGTGCCAGCAGCCTGCTGACTGGGAGCGAGCAGTACTTC.

The chain combines TRBV30 with TRBJ1-2; a weak D match, TRBD1 (6 bases). The CDR3 is 15 residues long. V shed 2 bases and J shed 7 bases, with 20 bases lying between them. Per the germline V gene, CDR1 is GTSNPN and CDR2 is SVGIG (reference sequence). CDR3 DNA: TGTGCCTGGAGTAAACAAGGGGGGATTGGCGGTGGCTACACCTTC. As protein: CAWSKQGGIGGGYTF.

The table lists this clone with a count of one. The chain carries TRBV7-8 and TRBJ2-1; D remains unclear. The V end was cut by 0 bases, the J end by 6 bases, with 9 bases between. This CDR3 has 14 residues. CDR1 and CDR2 from the germline V gene are SGHVS and FQNEAQ. The CDR3 spells CASSLALSSNEQFF. CDR3 sequence (DNA): TGTGCCAGCAGCTTAGCGCTTTCTAGCAATGAGCAGTTCTTC.